What follows are 12 T cell receptor beta chains derived from one specimen sequenced in a study of post-analysis software for immune sequencing data. Findings of the study overall: Five TRBV segments were significantly more frequent in patients than in controls. TRBV5-6, TRBV5-1 and TRBV20-1 were among these segments.

The library was made from cDNA and included unique molecular identifiers. TCRdb reprocessed the PCR reads with MiXCR, giving one entry per CDR3 protein. The sample includes around 400,000 distinct CDR3 sequences, around 33% of them seen just once. No antigen is known for these receptors. The sample consisted of blood. The receptors stem from a girl aged 5-17 years with multiple sclerosis.

The chain couples TRBV20-1 to TRBJ2-4; D is unresolved. V gave up 1 base and J gave up 0 bases, with 13 bases separating them. The CDR3 runs to 16 residues. The germline gives CDR1 DFQATT, CDR2 SNEGSKA (reference sequence). CDR3 loop: CSARAVDRVAKNIQYF. In DNA form, the CDR3 reads TGCAGTGCTAGAGCTGTGGACCGCGTAGCCAAAAACATTCAGTACTTC.

This clonotype has only a few counts. The gene calls are TRBV9 and TRBJ2-1; D is possibly TRBD2 (5 bases). V was cut by 0 bases and J by 5 bases, with 12 bases left in between. The CDR3 covers 15 residues. Germline V lookup: CDR1 SGDLS, CDR2 YYNGEE. The CDR3 DNA is TGTGCCAGCAGCGTAGCCGGGGAAACTAACAATGAGCAGTTCTTC. Translation gives CASSVAGETNNEQFF.

This chain joins TRBV6-6 and TRBJ2-5; D gene ambiguous. CDR3 length: 11 amino acids. Trimming left V 5 bases short and J 5 bases short, with 6 bases between. Germline-derived CDR1 and CDR2 are MNHNY and SVGAGI (reference sequence). In DNA form, the CDR3 reads TGTGCCAGCAGTGGGATTGAGACCCAGTACTTC. Translating it yields CASSGIETQYF.

This chain links TRBV7-2 with TRBJ1-6; perhaps TRBD1 as D (6 bases). Germline V lookup: CDR1 SGHTA, CDR2 FQGNSA. The ends were cut back, 5 bases at V and 8 bases at J, with 19 bases in the middle. This CDR3 comprises 16 residues. CDR3 DNA sequence: TGTGCCAGCAGCCGAAAAACCGCAAACAGGGATTCACCCCTCCACTTT. Translation gives CASSRKTANRDSPLHF.

This clonotype was seen a few times. DNA for the CDR3: TGCAGTGCTGCTGCCCCGGGGGATTGGGGAGGGACCCAGTACTTC. Its translation: CSAAAPGDWGGTQYF. The rearrangement joins TRBV20-1 to TRBJ2-5, with D possibly TRBD2 on 6 matching bases. Germline CDR1 reads DFQATT; CDR2 reads SNEGSKA (reference sequence). V was cut by 5 bases and J by 7 bases, with 23 bases left in between. CDR3 length: 15 residues.

This clonotype was seen more than once but under ten times. V usage is TRBV4-1 and J usage is TRBJ1-5; D remains unclear. With 1 base removed from V and 0 bases from J, the gap between germline ends came to 10 bases. This CDR3 is built from 16 residues. Germline assignment: CDR1 MGHRA and CDR2 YSYEKL. CDR3 DNA: TGCGCCAGCAGCCAAGGTGGCCACCTTAGCAATCAGCCCCAGCATTTT. It codes for CASSQGGHLSNQPQHF.

This clonotype has at least ten counts. The CDR3 is CASSLAGQGEQYF. The CDR3 DNA follows: TGTGCCAGCAGCTTGGCAGGACAGGGAGAGCAGTATTTT. The V and J genes are TRBV5-4 and TRBJ2-3; 8 bases map to TRBD1. V lost 0 bases, J lost 11 bases, and 5 bases stayed unmatched. CDR1 and CDR2 from the germline V gene are SGHNT and YYREEE (reference sequence). The CDR3 sequence is 13 residues long.

This clonotype was seen more than once but under ten times. A much larger clonotype is one base distant, so this may be a read error. The chain combines TRBV7-3 with TRBJ1-4; the D gene is possibly TRBD1 (6 bases). V was pared by 5 bases and J by 16 bases, with 17 bases between. In germline, CDR1 is SGHTA, CDR2 FQGTGA. The CDR3 runs to 12 residues. CDR3 nucleotide sequence: TGTGCCAGCAGCGTCCATCAGGGGTGGCGGTTTTTT. This translates into CASSVHQGWRFF.

This chain uses TRBV7-9 with TRBJ2-2; 10 bases are a match to TRBD2. Per the germline V gene, CDR1 is SEHNR and CDR2 is FQNEAQ (reference sequence). The CDR3 has 17 residues. Losses at the gene ends were 4 bases for V and 3 bases for J; bases not matched to a gene: 8. The chain's CDR3 is CASSSKRGGRDTGELFF. The CDR3 DNA is TGTGCCAGCAGCTCAAAGCGGGGGGGCCGCGACACCGGGGAGCTGTTTTTT.

This clonotype has a handful of counts. This rearrangement joins TRBV3-1 to TRBJ1-2; 7 bases are shared with TRBD1. Looked up from germline, CDR1 is LGHDT and CDR2 is YNNKEL (reference sequence). With 4 bases clipped from V and 2 bases from J, the junction kept 4 bases outside the gene matches. The CDR3 has 14 residues. Here the CDR3 DNA reads TGTGCCAGCAGCCCCCTGGGACAGAACTATGGCTACACCTTC. It codes for CASSPLGQNYGYTF. The full variable domain, its missing parts supplied by reference TRBV3-1 and TRBJ1-2, is DTAVSQTPKYLVTQMGNDKSIKCEQNLGHDTMYWYKQDSKKFLKIMFSYNNKELIINETVPNRFSPKSPDKAHLNLHINSLELGDSAVYFCASSPLGQNYGYTFGSGTRLTVV.

The gene calls are TRBV20-1 and TRBJ2-3; 9 bases line up with TRBD2. The germline V gene has CDR1 DFQATT and CDR2 SNEGSKA (reference sequence). The V and J ends lost 3 bases and 1 base, in that order; junction bases with no gene match: 5. CDR3 size: 15 residues. CDR3 DNA: TGCAGTGCTAGTATGCGGGGGGGTGGCACAGATACGCAGTATTTT. Its protein product is CSASMRGGGTDTQYF.

This clonotype was seen more than once but under ten times. This chain uses TRBV4-1 with TRBJ2-3; D is undetermined. CDR3 size: 12 residues. Trimming stripped 3 bases from V and 5 bases from J, with 6 bases between. Germline V lookup: CDR1 MGHRA, CDR2 YSYEKL. The CDR3 DNA follows: TGCGCCAGCAGCCAGGTGGGAGATACGCAGTATTTT. Translating gives CASSQVGDTQYF.